One and the same sample provided the 5 T cell receptor beta chains below, sequenced in a study of beta chain features in type 1 diabetes. Expressed TCRB transcripts were sequenced because the entire RNA isolate underwent reverse transcription. The assay was immunoSEQ multiplex PCR, and TCRdb's table has in-frame clones only and misses some. The sample has some 290,000 clones; around 25% are singletons. The study, taken as a whole, reports: All four CD4+ subsets of Type 1 diabetes patients contained TCRB CDR3s that were moderately but significantly shorter.

The antigens for these receptors are not known. Sequencing input: naive CD4+ T cells from blood. The receptors were gathered from a woman younger than 45 with type 1 diabetes.

The chain uses TRBV18 and TRBJ2-2, with D possibly TRBD1 on 5 matching bases. Germline V lookup: CDR1 KGHSH, CDR2 LQKENI. The V and J ends lost 0 bases and 2 bases respectively, with 10 bases between them. The CDR3 extends over 16 amino acids. The chain's CDR3 is CASSPPNRLNTGELFF. In nucleotides, the CDR3 is TGTGCCAGCTCACCACCGAACAGGCTAAACACCGGGGAGCTGTTTTTT.

Worth noting for this clone: Other DNA sequences in this sample translate to the same CDR3. J is TRBJ2-1 and V is TRBV11-2; D unclear. The V end was cut by 2 bases, the J end by 4 bases, with 6 bases between. CDR1 and CDR2 from the germline V gene are SGHAT and FQNNGV. The CDR3 is made up of 13 amino acids. CDR3 nucleotide sequence: TGTGCCAGCAGCTTATCAGGATACAATGAGCAGTTCTTC. Amino acids: CASSLSGYNEQFF.

This sequence joins TRBV9 and TRBJ2-5; 10 bases agree with TRBD2. The CDR3 has 16 amino acids. V dropped 0 bases and J dropped 5; count of bases not matched to a gene: 7. Germline values: CDR1 SGDLS, CDR2 YYNGEE. Written as DNA, the CDR3 is TGTGCCAGCAGCGTAGGTCTAGCGGGAGTGTGGGAGACCCAGTACTTC. This encodes CASSVGLAGVWETQYF.

The chain employs TRBV6-5 and TRBJ2-3; 9 bases agree with TRBD2. The ends lost 2 bases at V and 4 bases at J; junction bases unmatched: 4. The CDR3 length is 15 residues. Germline CDR1 and CDR2: MNHEY and SVGAGI. The CDR3 nucleotides are TGTGCCAGCAGTTACCGCGGGAGGGCCGCAGATACGCAGTATTTT. It yields the protein CASSYRGRAADTQYF.

The CDR3 DNA sequence: TGTGCCAGCAGTTCCTCCCTGCGGGGCACAGATACGCAGTATTTT. Translating gives CASSSSLRGTDTQYF. V gene TRBV28 combines with J gene TRBJ2-3; weak D call: TRBD2 (5 bases). Between the trimmed V and J ends, which lost 4 bases and 1 base, there was a span of 12 bases. Germline V gives CDR1 MDHEN, CDR2 SYDVKM. This CDR3 has 15 residues.